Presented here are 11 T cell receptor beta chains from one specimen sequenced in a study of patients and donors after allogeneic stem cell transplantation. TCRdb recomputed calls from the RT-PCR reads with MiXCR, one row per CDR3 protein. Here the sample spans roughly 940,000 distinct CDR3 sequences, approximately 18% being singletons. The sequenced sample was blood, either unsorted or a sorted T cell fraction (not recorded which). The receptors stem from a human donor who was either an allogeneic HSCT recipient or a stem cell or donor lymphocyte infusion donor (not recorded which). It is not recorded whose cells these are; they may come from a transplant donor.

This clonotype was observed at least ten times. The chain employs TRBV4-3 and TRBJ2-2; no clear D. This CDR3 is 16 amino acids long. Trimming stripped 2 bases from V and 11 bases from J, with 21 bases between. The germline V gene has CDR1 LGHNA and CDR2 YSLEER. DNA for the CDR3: TGCGCCAGCAGCCAAACTCGTCACGGGTCCGATCCAGAGCTGTTTTTT. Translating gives CASSQTRHGSDPELFF.

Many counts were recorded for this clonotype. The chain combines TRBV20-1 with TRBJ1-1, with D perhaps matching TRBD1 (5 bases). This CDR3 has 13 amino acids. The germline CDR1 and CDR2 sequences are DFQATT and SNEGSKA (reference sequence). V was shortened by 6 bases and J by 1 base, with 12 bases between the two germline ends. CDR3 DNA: TGCAGTGCCCGCGGGACGGAGAACACTGAAGCTTTCTTT. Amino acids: CSARGTENTEAFF.

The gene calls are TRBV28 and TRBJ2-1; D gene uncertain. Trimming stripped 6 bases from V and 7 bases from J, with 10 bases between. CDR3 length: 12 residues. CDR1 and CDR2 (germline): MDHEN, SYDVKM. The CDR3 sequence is CASRPPKNEQFF. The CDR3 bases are TGTGCCAGCAGACCCCCCAAAAATGAGCAGTTCTTC.

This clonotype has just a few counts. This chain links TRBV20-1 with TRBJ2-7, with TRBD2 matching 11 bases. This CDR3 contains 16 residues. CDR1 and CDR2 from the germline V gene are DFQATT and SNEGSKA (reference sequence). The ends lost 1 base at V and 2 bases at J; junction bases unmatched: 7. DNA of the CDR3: TGCAGTGCTAGAGGGCAAAATAGCGGGAGGGCCTACGAGCAGTACTTC. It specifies CSARGQNSGRAYEQYF.

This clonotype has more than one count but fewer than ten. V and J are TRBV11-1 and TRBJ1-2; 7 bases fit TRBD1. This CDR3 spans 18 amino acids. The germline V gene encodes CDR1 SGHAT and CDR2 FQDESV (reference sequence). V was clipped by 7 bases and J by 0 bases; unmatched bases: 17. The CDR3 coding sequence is TGTGCCAGCACCAAAACCTCAGGGGGTATTAGAGCTAACTATGGCTACACCTTC. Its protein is CASTKTSGGIRANYGYTF.

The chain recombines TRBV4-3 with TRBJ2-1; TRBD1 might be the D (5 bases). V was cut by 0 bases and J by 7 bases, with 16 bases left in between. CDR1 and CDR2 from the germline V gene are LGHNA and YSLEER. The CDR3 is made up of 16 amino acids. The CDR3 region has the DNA TGCGCCAGCAGCCAAGAAGAGCAGGGTGCTTGGAATGAGCAGTTCTTC. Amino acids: CASSQEEQGAWNEQFF.

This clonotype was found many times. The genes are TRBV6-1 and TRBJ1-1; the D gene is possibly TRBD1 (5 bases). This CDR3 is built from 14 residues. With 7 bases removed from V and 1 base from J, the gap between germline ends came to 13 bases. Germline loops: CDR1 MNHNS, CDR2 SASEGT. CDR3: CASNSPGGNTEAFF. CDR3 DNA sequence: TGTGCCAGCAACTCACCCGGGGGGAACACTGAAGCTTTCTTT.

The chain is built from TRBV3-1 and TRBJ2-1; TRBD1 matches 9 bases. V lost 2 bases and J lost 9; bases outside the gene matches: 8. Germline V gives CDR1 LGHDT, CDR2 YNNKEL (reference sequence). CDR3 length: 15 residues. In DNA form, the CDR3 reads TGTGCCAGCAGCCAACCCGGGACAGGGTACGGTGAGCAGTTCTTC. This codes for CASSQPGTGYGEQFF.

In DNA, the CDR3 is TGTGCCAGCTCACGCCCGGCAGGCGCCTACAATGAGCAGTTCTTC. It yields the protein CASSRPAGAYNEQFF. This chain connects TRBV18 to TRBJ2-1; no definite D call. The germline gives CDR1 KGHSH, CDR2 LQKENI. Trimming shortened V by 4 bases and J by 2 bases, and 12 bases separated the two germline ends. The CDR3 is 15 residues long.

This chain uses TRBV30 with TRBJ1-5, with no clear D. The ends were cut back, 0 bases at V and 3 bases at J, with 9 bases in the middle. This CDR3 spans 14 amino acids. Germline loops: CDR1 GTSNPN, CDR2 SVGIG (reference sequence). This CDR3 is CAWSVLRYNQPQHF. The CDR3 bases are TGTGCCTGGAGTGTACTAAGGTACAATCAGCCCCAGCATTTT.

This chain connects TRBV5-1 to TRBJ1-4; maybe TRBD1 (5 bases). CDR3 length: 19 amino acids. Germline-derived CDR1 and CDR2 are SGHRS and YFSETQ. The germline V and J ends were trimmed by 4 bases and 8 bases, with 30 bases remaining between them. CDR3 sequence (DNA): TGCGCCAGCAGCCCCGCCAGCACCGAACAGGAGATCAGTAACGAAAAACTGTTTTTT. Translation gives CASSPASTEQEISNEKLFF.